The 24 T cell receptor beta chains below were found in one sample sequenced in a study of CD8 T cells in ankylosing spondylitis. Whole-study results and caveats: Made up of under ten highly homologous variants, a TCR beta motif appeared characteristic of ankylosing spondylitis blood.

TCRdb recomputed calls from the 5' RACE reads with MiXCR, one row per CDR3 protein. Of about 340,000 distinct CDR3 sequences listed, roughly 8% are singletons. These receptors' targets are unknown. Sequences were obtained from blood, either unsorted or a sorted T cell fraction (not recorded which). The receptor set was obtained from a male donor with ankylosing spondylitis.

The sample holds a few counts of this clonotype. The chain recombines TRBV15 with TRBJ2-1; TRBD2 agrees at 9 bases. The V segment lost 3 bases and the J segment 5 bases; nucleotides outside the gene matches: 8. The CDR3 runs 16 residues. Germline CDR1 and CDR2: LNHNV and YYDKDF (reference sequence). CDR3 in DNA: TGTGCCACCAGCAGCGCGGGAGGGCCACGTGACAATGAGCAGTTCTTC. Translating gives CATSSAGGPRDNEQFF.

The chain is built from TRBV28 and TRBJ1-3; D may be TRBD1 (5 bases). V shed 3 bases and J shed 6 bases, with 18 bases lying between them. The germline CDR1 and CDR2 sequences are MDHEN and SYDVKM. The CDR3 covers 16 residues. This chain's CDR3 is CASSLFREGRVNTIYF. The CDR3 coding sequence is TGTGCCAGCAGTTTGTTCCGGGAGGGGCGGGTAAACACCATATATTTT.

The chain employs TRBV11-2 and TRBJ2-1; 7 nucleotides agree with TRBD1. The CDR3 is 15 residues long. V shed 3 bases and J 5 bases; nucleotides not matched to a gene: 7. Germline CDR1 reads SGHAT; CDR2 reads FQNNGV. CDR3: CASSLVGTVNNEQFF. The CDR3 DNA follows: TGTGCCAGCAGCTTGGTCGGGACAGTAAACAATGAGCAGTTCTTC.

The chain employs TRBV5-1 and TRBJ2-5; a weak D match, TRBD2 (6 bases). This CDR3 spans 14 amino acids. Germline V gene sequence: CDR1 SGHRS, CDR2 YFSETQ. With 3 bases removed from V and 4 bases from J, the gap between germline ends came to 13 bases. CDR3 residues: CASSYSGGAETQYF. As DNA, the CDR3 is TGCGCCAGCAGCTATAGCGGAGGGGCAGAGACCCAGTACTTC.

This clonotype was counted many times. This chain joins TRBV10-3 and TRBJ1-5, with a tentative D call TRBD1 (6 bases). The CDR3 loop spans 10 amino acids. V was shortened by 8 bases and J by 10 bases, with 9 bases between the two germline ends. Germline CDR1 and CDR2: ENHRY and SYGVKD. The CDR3 DNA is TGTGCCATCGGGGGCGACCCCCAGCATTTT. It translates to CAIGGDPQHF.

This chain connects TRBV20-1 to TRBJ2-7; weak D call: TRBD1 (5 bases). CDR1 and CDR2 from the germline V gene are DFQATT and SNEGSKA (reference sequence). This CDR3 contains 14 residues. V was trimmed by 0 bases and J by 6 bases, leaving 15 bases between them. The CDR3 is CSARDPGRVAEQYF. In DNA, the CDR3 is TGCAGTGCTAGAGACCCCGGCAGGGTTGCCGAGCAGTACTTC.

In this sample, this clonotype turned up a few times. This chain connects TRBV21-1 to TRBJ2-7; the table's D call of TRBD1 was not tested on the DNA. TRBV21-1 is tagged as a pseudogene. The CDR3 covers 13 residues. The CDR3 bases are TGTGCCTTGCTGGGTCCTGTCCCTTTCGAGCAGTACTTC. Translated, it gives CALLGPVPFEQYF.

This clonotype occurred many times. The chain carries TRBV7-2 and TRBJ1-4; D remains ambiguous. The CDR3 consists of 15 residues. The germline V gene encodes CDR1 SGHTA and CDR2 FQGNSA. The ends were cut back, 1 base at V and 4 bases at J, with 10 bases in the middle. This CDR3 is CASSLGSHFNEKLFF. In nucleotides, the CDR3 is TGTGCCAGCAGCTTAGGATCACATTTTAATGAAAAACTGTTTTTT.

This clonotype was recorded many times. The rearrangement uses TRBV5-5 and TRBJ1-2; TRBD1 aligns across 11 bases. The CDR3 totals 16 residues. V lost 3 bases to trimming and J lost 0 bases; unmatched junction nucleotides: 4. Germline assignment: CDR1 SGHKS and CDR2 YYEKEE (reference sequence). CDR3 protein: CASSWGTGGANYGYTF. The CDR3 DNA sequence: TGTGCCAGCAGCTGGGGGACAGGGGGAGCTAACTATGGCTACACCTTC.

This clonotype was recorded many times. CDR3 in DNA: TGTGCCAGCAGACGGACAGGGGCTAACTATGGCTACACCTTC. Residues: CASRRTGANYGYTF. The chain combines TRBV6-1 with TRBJ1-2; TRBD1 matches 9 bases. The V segment lost 6 bases and the J segment 0 bases; nucleotides outside the gene matches: 2. This CDR3 is built from 14 residues. CDR1 is MNHNS, CDR2 SASEGT, per germline.

The table lists this clonotype with a few counts. J is TRBJ2-3 and V is TRBV3-1; the match to TRBD2 covers 10 bases. V shed 0 bases, J shed 0 bases, and the junction held 6 bases outside the gene matches. CDR3 length equals 18 residues. Germline V CDR1 and CDR2: LGHDT, YNNKEL (reference sequence). This chain's CDR3 is CASSQDPGLADSTDTQYF. The CDR3 nucleotides read TGTGCCAGCAGCCAAGACCCCGGACTAGCGGACAGCACAGATACGCAGTATTTT.

This sequence joins TRBV4-1 and TRBJ1-2; no reliable D call. V lost 1 base and J 8 bases, leaving 17 bases between the germline ends. Germline CDR1 and CDR2: MGHRA and YSYEKL. This CDR3 has 15 residues. The CDR3 here is CASSQVGSTLRGYTF. Here the CDR3 DNA reads TGCGCCAGCAGCCAAGTGGGTTCCACCCTCAGAGGCTACACCTTC.

At least ten counts were recorded for this clonotype. The V call is TRBV3-1, the J call TRBJ1-1; D is ambiguous. The CDR3 consists of 12 residues. Per germline, CDR1 LGHDT and CDR2 YNNKEL (reference sequence). Trimming removed 1 base from V and 11 bases from J, with 11 bases in between. CDR3 protein: CASSQVGINAFF. In DNA form, the CDR3 reads TGTGCCAGCAGCCAAGTTGGCATCAACGCTTTCTTT.

This clonotype showed up many times. The J gene is TRBJ2-1, the V gene TRBV29-1; 11 nucleotides line up with TRBD2. V lost 7 bases to trimming and J lost 2 bases; unmatched junction nucleotides: 4. Germline-derived CDR1 and CDR2 are SQVTM and ANQGSEA. The CDR3 consists of 14 residues. CDR3 in amino acids: CSAILAGAYNEQFF. The CDR3 region has the DNA TGCAGCGCTATACTAGCGGGAGCCTACAATGAGCAGTTCTTC.

This clonotype appeared once. CDR3 region: CASALVAGGPTDTQYF. CDR3 in DNA: TGTGCCAGCGCCCTCGTGGCGGGAGGGCCGACAGATACGCAGTATTTT. The chain joins TRBV12-3 or TRBV12-4 to TRBJ2-3; 9 bases agree with TRBD2. CDR3 length: 16 amino acids. The V segment lost 8 bases and the J segment 3 bases; nucleotides outside the gene matches: 12.

This clonotype was found many times. The V gene is TRBV20-1, the J gene TRBJ1-5; D might be TRBD1 (5 bases). The germline CDR1 and CDR2 sequences are DFQATT and SNEGSKA (reference sequence). Trimming removed 5 bases at V and 0 bases at J, with 14 bases between. The CDR3 is made up of 15 amino acids. CDR3 DNA sequence: TGCAGTGCTGTGGAGACAGTCTATAGCAATCAGCCCCAGCATTTT. This translates into CSAVETVYSNQPQHF.

There are many counts of this clonotype. The CDR3 DNA follows: TGTGCCAGCAGCCTTAAACCCCAGGTGCAGTATTTT. As protein: CASSLKPQVQYF. The chain recombines TRBV12-3 or TRBV12-4 with TRBJ2-3; D is uncertain. The V end lost 6 bases, the J end lost 11 bases, and 15 bases lay between the germline ends. This CDR3 is 12 amino acids long.

This clonotype was counted a few times. The chain uses TRBV20-1 and TRBJ2-6; 10 bases fit TRBD1. V trimming: 5 bases; J trimming: 2 bases; junction bases outside the gene matches: 3. This CDR3 comprises 15 residues. Germline assignment: CDR1 DFQATT and CDR2 SNEGSKA (reference sequence). CDR3 in amino acids: CSARQGAAGANVLTF. Here the CDR3 DNA reads TGCAGTGCTCGACAGGGGGCAGCTGGGGCCAACGTCCTGACTTTC.

This clonotype was seen more than once but under ten times. This rearrangement joins TRBV5-6 to TRBJ2-5; D not resolved. Per the germline V gene, CDR1 is SGHDT and CDR2 is YYEEEE. The CDR3 spans 15 residues. V lost 0 bases, J lost 1 base, and 10 bases lay in between. The CDR3 region has the DNA TGTGCCAGCAGCTTGGTGTCTACTCCCCAAGAGACCCAGTACTTC. This sequence encodes CASSLVSTPQETQYF. Based on the CDR3 plus reference TRBV5-6 and TRBJ2-5, the full variable domain is DAGVTQSPTHLIKTRGQQVTLRCSPKSGHDTVSWYQQALGQGPQFIFQYYEEEERQRGNFPDRFSGHQFPNYSSELNVNALLLGDSALYLCASSLVSTPQETQYFGPGTRLLVL.

The chain couples TRBV24-1 to TRBJ2-5; D unresolved. The CDR3 extends over 16 amino acids. V shed 4 bases and J shed 0 bases, with 14 bases lying between them. Germline CDR1 KGHDR, CDR2 SFDVKD. CDR3 sequence reads: CATSEPASGYQETQYF. The DNA of the CDR3 is TGTGCCACCAGTGAACCTGCATCTGGGTACCAAGAGACCCAGTACTTC.

The chain uses TRBV5-1 and TRBJ2-3, with 7 bases fitting TRBD2. Germline loops: CDR1 SGHRS, CDR2 YFSETQ. CDR3 size: 14 residues. V was pared by 3 bases and J by 4 bases, with 5 bases of the junction left unmatched. Here the CDR3 DNA reads TGCGCCAGCAGCTGGGAGGGCAGGGCAGATACGCAGTATTTT. Translated, it gives CASSWEGRADTQYF.

This chain links TRBV4-1 with TRBJ2-7, with TRBD2 matching 9 bases. V was pared by 4 bases and J by 4 bases, with 11 bases of the junction left unmatched. CDR3 length: 16 residues. Per germline, CDR1 MGHRA and CDR2 YSYEKL. The CDR3 nucleotides are TGCGCCAGCAGCCCCTGGAGTAGCGGGAGTTCTTACGAGCAGTACTTC. Translation gives CASSPWSSGSSYEQYF.

V is TRBV5-1 and J is TRBJ2-3; unclear D gene. The ends were cut back, 0 bases at V and 4 bases at J, with 15 bases in the middle. CDR3 size: 16 residues. Germline V gives CDR1 SGHRS, CDR2 YFSETQ. DNA of the CDR3: TGCGCCAGCAGCTTGGGTCAGCTTGGTGTCGCAGATACGCAGTATTTT. Translated, it gives CASSLGQLGVADTQYF.

The genes are TRBV7-9 and TRBJ2-5, with 8 bases identical to TRBD1. CDR1 SEHNR and CDR2 FQNEAQ come from the germline V gene (reference sequence). The CDR3 loop spans 15 amino acids. The junction had 4 bases not matched to a gene; V was cut back by 3 bases and J by 1 base. The DNA for the CDR3 is TGTGCCAGCAGCTTGGCTACAGGGGGCCAAGAGACCCAGTACTTC. This translates into CASSLATGGQETQYF. The whole variable domain, remainder taken from reference TRBV7-9 and TRBJ2-5, is DTGVSQNPRHKITKRGQNVTFRCDPISEHNRLYWYRQTLGQGPEFLTYFQNEAQLEKSRLLSDRFSAERPKGSFSTLEIQRTEQGDSAMYLCASSLATGGQETQYFGPGTRLLVL.